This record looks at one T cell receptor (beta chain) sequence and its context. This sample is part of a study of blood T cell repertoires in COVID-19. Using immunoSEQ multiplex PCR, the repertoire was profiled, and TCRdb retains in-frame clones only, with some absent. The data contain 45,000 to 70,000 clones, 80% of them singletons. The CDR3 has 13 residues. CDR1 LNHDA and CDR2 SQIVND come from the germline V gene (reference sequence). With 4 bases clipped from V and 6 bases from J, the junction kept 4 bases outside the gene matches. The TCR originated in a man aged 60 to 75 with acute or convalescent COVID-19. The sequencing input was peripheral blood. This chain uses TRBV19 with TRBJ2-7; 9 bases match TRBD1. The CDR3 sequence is CASSTGTGLEQYF. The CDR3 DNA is TGTGCCAGTAGTACCGGGACAGGGCTCGAGCAGTACTTC.